The clone carrying this T cell receptor (beta chain) was observed a few times. The antigen is undetermined. The data were obtained in a study of identical twins. Study observations and caveats: Rather than following the same donors, the conclusions depended on cross-sectional statistical analysis. Models predicted less out-of-frame TCR alpha sharing in monozygotic twins than was found. Twins' surplus sharing was weaker for beta out-of-frame sequences.

Unique molecular identifiers were present on the cDNA, which also gained a universal primer site by template switching. One entry per CDR3 protein results from TCRdb running MiXCR on the 5' RACE reads. This sample carries about 810,000 distinct CDR3 sequences, 10% to 15% of them seen once, and the ten largest clones take around 1.5%. The V gene end was trimmed by 7 bases and the J gene end by 0 bases; junction bases not matched to a gene: 6. The germline V gene encodes CDR1 MDHEN and CDR2 SYDVKM. CDR3 length: 15 residues. These data were also filed under a second study, of yellow fever vaccine responses in identical twins.

The source material was PBMCs. The receptor comes from a woman aged 18-30 years in good health. The rearrangement links TRBV28 to TRBJ1-2, with 9 bases that match TRBD1. The CDR3 sequence: CASKYRDRANYGYTF. The CDR3 DNA is TGTGCCAGCAAATACCGGGACAGGGCTAACTATGGCTACACCTTC.